A selection of T cell receptor beta chains follows, all from one sample in a study of vaccination and CD4 T cells after COVID-19. These TCRs' antigens remain unknown. TCRdb re-called the PCR reads through MiXCR, storing one row per CDR3 protein. The sample carries 9,000 to 13,000 distinct CDR3 sequences, under 60% recorded once. The sequenced material came from CD4+ T cells from blood, cultured in vitro. These receptors were obtained from a human donor who had recovered from COVID-19. Each CDR3 is given with its conserved first and last residue. The D gene is left open where the match is weak. A clone size is listed for some rows: how often the clone was seen (once, few, many), or a class if it is expanded.

V: TRBV20-1; size: few; J: TRBJ1-1; D: TRBD1; length: 12; CDR3: CSARTGPTEAFF; DNA: TGCAGTGCAAGGACAGGGCCCACTGAAGCTTTCTTT
V: TRBV10-2; size: NA; J: TRBJ1-2; D: NA; length: 15; CDR3: CASSDMARGDYGYTF; DNA: TGCGCCAGCAGTGATATGGCCAGGGGCGACTATGGCTACACCTTC
V: TRBV2; size: NA; J: TRBJ1-6; D: NA; length: 12; CDR3: CASGRGNSPLHF; DNA: TGTGCCAGCGGCAGGGGTAATTCACCCCTCCACTTT
V: TRBV6-2/TRBV6-3; size: NA; J: TRBJ1-2; D: NA; length: 13; CDR3: CASSYGQIYGYTF; DNA: TGTGCCAGCAGTTACGGTCAGATTTATGGCTACACCTTC
V: TRBV3-1; size: NA; J: TRBJ1-2; D: TRBD1; length: 15; CDR3: CASSARGGGSHGYTF; DNA: TGTGCCAGCAGCGCCCGGGGAGGGGGCTCACATGGCTACACCTTC
V: TRBV7-2; size: NA; J: TRBJ2-3; D: NA; length: 16; CDR3: CASSLEGQESTDTQYF; DNA: TGTGCCAGCAGCTTAGAGGGGCAGGAGAGCACAGATACGCAGTATTTT
V: TRBV29-1; size: NA; J: TRBJ2-3; D: NA; length: 14; CDR3: CSVKLGQSTDTQYF; DNA: TGCAGCGTAAAACTAGGTCAAAGCACAGATACGCAGTATTTT
V: TRBV20-1; size: NA; J: TRBJ2-1; D: NA; length: 13; CDR3: CSASASSYNEQFF; DNA: TGCAGTGCTAGCGCTAGCTCCTACAATGAGCAGTTCTTC
V: TRBV30; size: NA; J: TRBJ1-5; D: TRBD1; length: 15; CDR3: CAWSGDRGSNQPQHF; DNA: TGTGCCTGGAGTGGGGACAGGGGTAGCAATCAGCCCCAGCATTTT
V: TRBV14; size: once; J: TRBJ1-3; D: NA; length: 17; CDR3: CASSQVVRSPAGNTIYF; DNA: TGTGCCAGCAGCCAAGTGGTCAGATCCCCCGCCGGAAACACCATATATTTT
V: TRBV18; size: NA; J: TRBJ1-5; D: TRBD1; length: 14; CDR3: CASSLTGADQPQHF; DNA: TGTGCCAGCTCACTGACAGGGGCGGATCAGCCCCAGCATTTT
V: TRBV19; size: NA; J: TRBJ1-1; D: TRBD1; length: 15; CDR3: CASSPRTGENTEAFF; DNA: TGTGCCAGTAGTCCGCGGACAGGGGAGAACACTGAAGCTTTCTTT
V: TRBV7-9; size: NA; J: TRBJ2-1; D: TRBD2; length: 18; CDR3: CASSPGLAGGPDWNEQFF; DNA: TGTGCCAGCAGCCCGGGACTAGCGGGGGGGCCCGATTGGAATGAGCAGTTCTTC
V: TRBV7-2; size: NA; J: TRBJ2-1; D: TRBD2; length: 15; CDR3: CASTPISGGVGEQFF; DNA: TGTGCCAGCACCCCAATAAGCGGGGGAGTAGGTGAGCAGTTCTTC
V: TRBV12-3/TRBV12-4; size: NA; J: TRBJ2-1; D: NA; length: 14; CDR3: CASTHRRLDNEQFF; DNA: TGTGCCAGCACTCACCGTCGACTCGACAATGAGCAGTTCTTC
V: TRBV2; size: NA; J: TRBJ2-4; D: NA; length: 13; CDR3: CASSVGLKNIQYF; DNA: TGTGCCAGCAGTGTGGGACTTAAAAACATTCAGTACTTC
V: TRBV5-1; size: NA; J: TRBJ1-2; D: NA; length: 16; CDR3: CASSLDSYTILYGYTF; DNA: TGCGCCAGCAGCTTGGACAGCTACACAATCCTCTATGGCTACACCTTC
V: TRBV6-5; size: few; J: TRBJ2-7; D: NA; length: 14; CDR3: CASSYSRTSEEQYF; DNA: TGTGCCAGCAGTTACTCGAGAACGAGTGAAGAGCAGTACTTC
V: TRBV6-1; size: NA; J: TRBJ2-1; D: NA; length: 16; CDR3: CASTPWGASSYNEQFF; DNA: TGTGCCAGCACCCCGTGGGGGGCGAGCTCCTACAATGAGCAGTTCTTC
V: TRBV20-1; size: NA; J: TRBJ2-5; D: NA; length: 14; CDR3: CSASRARNQETQYF; DNA: TGCAGTGCTAGTCGGGCGAGGAACCAAGAGACCCAGTACTTC
V: TRBV20-1; size: NA; J: TRBJ2-3; D: NA; length: 11; CDR3: CSARDADTQYF; DNA: TGCAGTGCTAGAGACGCAGATACGCAGTATTTT
V: TRBV20-1; size: NA; J: TRBJ2-2; D: NA; length: 13; CDR3: CSASRQGTGELFF; DNA: TGCAGTGCTAGCAGGCAGGGTACCGGGGAGCTGTTTTTT
V: TRBV28; size: NA; J: TRBJ1-1; D: NA; length: 15; CDR3: CASMDLLGWNTEAFF; DNA: TGTGCCAGCATGGACCTTCTGGGATGGAACACTGAAGCTTTCTTT
V: TRBV28; size: NA; J: TRBJ2-7; D: TRBD2; length: 16; CDR3: CASSFGGGAGFYEQYF; DNA: TGTGCCAGCAGTTTCGGCGGGGGGGCCGGTTTTTACGAGCAGTACTTC
V: TRBV2; size: NA; J: TRBJ1-4; D: NA; length: 15; CDR3: CASRTSGVTNEKLFF; DNA: TGTGCCAGCAGGACCTCAGGGGTAACTAATGAAAAACTGTTTTTT
V: TRBV27; size: NA; J: TRBJ2-2; D: TRBD2; length: 15; CDR3: CASSGLAGNTGELFF; DNA: TGTGCCAGCAGTGGGCTAGCGGGGAACACCGGGGAGCTGTTTTTT
V: TRBV6-2/TRBV6-3; size: NA; J: TRBJ1-1; D: TRBD1; length: 19; CDR3: CASSYPSGAWTGTNTEAFF; DNA: TGTGCCAGCAGTTACCCCTCGGGAGCATGGACAGGGACGAACACTGAAGCTTTCTTT
V: TRBV6-1; size: few; J: TRBJ1-1; D: NA; length: 14; CDR3: CASGREGGYTEAFF; DNA: TGTGCCAGCGGTAGGGAGGGGGGCTACACTGAAGCTTTCTTT
V: TRBV10-3; size: NA; J: TRBJ1-1; D: NA; length: 15; CDR3: CAISESRDGNTEAFF; DNA: TGTGCCATCAGTGAGTCGAGGGACGGGAACACTGAAGCTTTCTTT
V: TRBV5-1; size: NA; J: TRBJ2-3; D: TRBD1; length: 16; CDR3: CASSPLRQGTTDTQYF; DNA: TGCGCCAGCAGCCCCCTCCGACAGGGGACCACAGATACGCAGTATTTT
V: TRBV30; size: once; J: TRBJ2-2; D: TRBD2; length: 14; CDR3: CAWSSGGATGELFF; DNA: TGTGCCTGGAGTTCCGGGGGGGCCACCGGGGAGCTGTTTTTT
V: TRBV7-2; size: NA; J: TRBJ2-7; D: NA; length: 12; CDR3: CASSPTFGEQYF; DNA: TGTGCCAGCAGCCCCACCTTCGGCGAGCAGTACTTC
V: TRBV6-5; size: few; J: TRBJ1-1; D: NA; length: 17; CDR3: CASSYSNGGVTDTEAFF; DNA: TGTGCCAGCAGTTACTCGAACGGGGGCGTCACAGACACTGAAGCTTTCTTT
V: TRBV7-9; size: NA; J: TRBJ2-7; D: TRBD2; length: 16; CDR3: CASSSSKRGDAYEQYF; DNA: TGTGCCAGCAGCTCGTCGAAGCGGGGCGACGCCTACGAGCAGTACTTC
V: TRBV19; size: NA; J: TRBJ2-3; D: NA; length: 13; CDR3: CASRGVGTDTQYF; DNA: TGTGCCAGCCGCGGGGTTGGGACAGATACGCAGTATTTT
V: TRBV11-2; size: NA; J: TRBJ2-5; D: NA; length: 15; CDR3: CASSSGTLYGETQYF; DNA: TGTGCCAGCAGCTCCGGGACGCTTTATGGGGAGACCCAGTACTTC
V: TRBV11-2; size: NA; J: TRBJ2-7; D: TRBD1; length: 16; CDR3: CASSFPGQGATYEQYF; DNA: TGTGCCAGCAGCTTCCCGGGACAGGGGGCCACCTACGAGCAGTACTTC
V: TRBV27; size: NA; J: TRBJ1-1; D: NA; length: 15; CDR3: CASREAAGLNTEAFF; DNA: TGTGCCAGCAGAGAAGCGGCAGGGTTGAACACTGAAGCTTTCTTT
V: TRBV5-1; size: NA; J: TRBJ1-2; D: NA; length: 15; CDR3: CASSLAAGREEGYTF; DNA: TGCGCCAGCAGCTTGGCCGCGGGCAGGGAAGAGGGCTACACCTTC
V: TRBV18; size: NA; J: TRBJ2-3; D: NA; length: 16; CDR3: CASSPLPGGSTDTQYF; DNA: TGTGCCAGCTCACCATTGCCCGGGGGCAGTACAGATACGCAGTATTTT
V: TRBV6-1; size: few; J: TRBJ1-1; D: NA; length: 17; CDR3: CASYIRIPRAGYTEAFF; DNA: TGTGCCAGCTATATCCGTATCCCCAGGGCGGGGTACACTGAAGCTTTCTTT
V: TRBV12-3/TRBV12-4; size: once; J: TRBJ1-1; D: NA; length: 14; CDR3: CASKKSQGLTEAFF; DNA: TGTGCCAGCAAGAAGTCACAGGGCTTAACTGAAGCTTTCTTT
V: TRBV5-4; size: NA; J: TRBJ2-3; D: NA; length: 14; CDR3: CASSPGPRTDTQYF; DNA: TGTGCCAGCAGCCCGGGACCGAGAACAGATACGCAGTATTTT